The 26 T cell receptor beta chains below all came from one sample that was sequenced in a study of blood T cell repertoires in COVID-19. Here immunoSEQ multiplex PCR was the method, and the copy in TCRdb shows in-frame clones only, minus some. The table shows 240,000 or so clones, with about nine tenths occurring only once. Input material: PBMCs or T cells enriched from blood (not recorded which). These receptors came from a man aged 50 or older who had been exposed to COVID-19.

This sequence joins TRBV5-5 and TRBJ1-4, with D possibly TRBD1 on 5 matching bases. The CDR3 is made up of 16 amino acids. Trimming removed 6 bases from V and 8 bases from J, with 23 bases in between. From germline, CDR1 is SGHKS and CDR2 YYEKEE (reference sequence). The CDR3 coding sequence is TGTGCCAGCAAAGAGGCTAGGCAGGGCGGTTGGGAAAAACTGTTTTTT. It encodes CASKEARQGGWEKLFF. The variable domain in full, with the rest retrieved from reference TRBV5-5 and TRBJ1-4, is DAGVTQSPTHLIKTRGQQVTLRCSPISGHKSVSWYQQVLGQGPQFIFQYYEKEERGRGNFPDRFSARQFPNYSSELNVNALLLGDSALYLCASKEARQGGWEKLFFGSGTQLSVL.

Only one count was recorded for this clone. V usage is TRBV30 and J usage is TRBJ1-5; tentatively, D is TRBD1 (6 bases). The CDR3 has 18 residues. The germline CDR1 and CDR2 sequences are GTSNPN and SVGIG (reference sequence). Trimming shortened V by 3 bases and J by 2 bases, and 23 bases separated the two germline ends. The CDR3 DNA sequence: TGTGCCTGGAGCAAGGGAAAGGGGGGGGGTAGGGGCAATCAGCCCCAGCATTTT. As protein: CAWSKGKGGGRGNQPQHF.

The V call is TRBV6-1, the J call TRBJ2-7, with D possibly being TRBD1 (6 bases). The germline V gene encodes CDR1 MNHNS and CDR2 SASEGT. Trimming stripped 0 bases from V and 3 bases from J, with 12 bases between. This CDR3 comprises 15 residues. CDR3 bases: TGTGCCAGCAGTGAAGCGCGTACAGGGTTCTACGAGCAGTACTTC. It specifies CASSEARTGFYEQYF.

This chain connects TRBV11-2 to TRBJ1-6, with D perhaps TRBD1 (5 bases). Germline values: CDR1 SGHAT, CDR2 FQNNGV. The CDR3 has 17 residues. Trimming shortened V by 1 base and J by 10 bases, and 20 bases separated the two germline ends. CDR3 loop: CASSLGPQGLVISPLHF. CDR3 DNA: TGTGCCAGCAGCTTAGGCCCCCAGGGCCTGGTTATCTCACCCCTCCACTTT.

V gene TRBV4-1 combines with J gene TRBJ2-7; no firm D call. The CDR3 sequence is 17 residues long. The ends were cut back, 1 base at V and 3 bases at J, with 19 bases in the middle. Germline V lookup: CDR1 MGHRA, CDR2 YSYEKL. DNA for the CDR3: TGCGCCAGCAGCCAAGGACTGGGTCCCAACCCCAACTACGAGCAGTACGTC. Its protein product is CASSQGLGPNPNYEQYV.

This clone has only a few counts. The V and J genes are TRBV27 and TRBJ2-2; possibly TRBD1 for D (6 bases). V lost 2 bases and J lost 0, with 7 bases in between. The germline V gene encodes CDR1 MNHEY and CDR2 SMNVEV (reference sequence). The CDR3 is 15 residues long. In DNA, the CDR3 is TGTGCCAGCAGTTTAAACAGGGCGAACACCGGGGAGCTGTTTTTT. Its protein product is CASSLNRANTGELFF.

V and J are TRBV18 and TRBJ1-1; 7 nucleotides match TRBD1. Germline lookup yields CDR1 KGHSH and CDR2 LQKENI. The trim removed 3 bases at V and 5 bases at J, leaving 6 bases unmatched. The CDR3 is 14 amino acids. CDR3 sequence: CASSPQTGSTEAFF. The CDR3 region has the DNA TGTGCCAGCTCACCTCAGACAGGGTCGACTGAAGCTTTCTTT.

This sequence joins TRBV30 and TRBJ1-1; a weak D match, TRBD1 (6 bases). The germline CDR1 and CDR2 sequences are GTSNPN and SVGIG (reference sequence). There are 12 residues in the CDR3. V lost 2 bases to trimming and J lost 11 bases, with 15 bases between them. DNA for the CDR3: TGTGCCTGGAGTAACGCAGGGGCCCGGGCTTTCTTT. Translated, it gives CAWSNAGARAFF.

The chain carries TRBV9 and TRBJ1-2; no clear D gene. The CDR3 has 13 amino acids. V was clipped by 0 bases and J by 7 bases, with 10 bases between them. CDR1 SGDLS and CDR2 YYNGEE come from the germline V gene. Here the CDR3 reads CASSVGGSAGYTF. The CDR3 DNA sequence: TGTGCCAGCAGCGTAGGTGGGAGTGCTGGCTACACCTTC. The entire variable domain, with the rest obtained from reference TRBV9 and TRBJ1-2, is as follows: DSGVTQTPKHLITATGQRVTLRCSPRSGDLSVYWYQQSLDQGLQFLIQYYNGEERAKGNILERFSAQQFPDLHSELNLSSLELGDSALYFCASSVGGSAGYTFGSGTRLTVV.

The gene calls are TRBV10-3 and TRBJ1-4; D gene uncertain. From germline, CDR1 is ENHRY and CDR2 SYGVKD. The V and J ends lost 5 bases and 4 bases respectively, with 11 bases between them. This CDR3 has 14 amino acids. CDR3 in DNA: TGTGCCATCAGTCCCAGGAAAAGTAATGAAAAACTGTTTTTT. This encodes CAISPRKSNEKLFF.

CDR3 nucleotides: TGTGCCAGCAAAGTTCAGAAGTACACTGAAGCTTTCTTT. As protein: CASKVQKYTEAFF. The gene calls are TRBV6-5 and TRBJ1-1, with unresolved D. V shed 7 bases and J shed 3 bases, with 12 bases lying between them. The CDR3 is made up of 13 amino acids. Germline V gene data show CDR1 as MNHEY and CDR2 as SVGAGI.

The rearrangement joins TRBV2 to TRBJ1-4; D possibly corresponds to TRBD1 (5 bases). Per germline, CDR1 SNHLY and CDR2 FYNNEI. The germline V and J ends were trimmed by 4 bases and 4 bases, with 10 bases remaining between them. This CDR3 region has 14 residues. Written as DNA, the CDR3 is TGTGCCAGCAGTGCCGACAGAGGTAATGAAAAACTGTTTTTT. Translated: CASSADRGNEKLFF.

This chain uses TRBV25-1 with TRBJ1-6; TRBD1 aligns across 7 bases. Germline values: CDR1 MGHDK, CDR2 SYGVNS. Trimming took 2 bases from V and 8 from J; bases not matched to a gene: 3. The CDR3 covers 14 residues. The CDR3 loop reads CASSENRGDSPLHF. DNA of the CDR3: TGTGCCAGCAGTGAAAACAGGGGTGATTCACCCCTCCACTTT. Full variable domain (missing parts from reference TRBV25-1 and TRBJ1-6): EADIYQTPRYLVIGTGKKITLECSQTMGHDKMYWYQQDPGMELHLIHYSYGVNSTEKGDLSSESTVSRIRTEHFPLTLESARPSHTSQYLCASSENRGDSPLHFGNGTRLTVT.

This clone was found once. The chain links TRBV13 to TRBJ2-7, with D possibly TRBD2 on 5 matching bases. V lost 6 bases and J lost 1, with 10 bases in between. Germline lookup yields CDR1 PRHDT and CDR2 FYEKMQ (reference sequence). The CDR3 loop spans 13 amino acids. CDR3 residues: CASRSGSSYEQYF. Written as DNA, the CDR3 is TGTGCCAGCAGGTCGGGAAGTTCCTACGAGCAGTACTTC.

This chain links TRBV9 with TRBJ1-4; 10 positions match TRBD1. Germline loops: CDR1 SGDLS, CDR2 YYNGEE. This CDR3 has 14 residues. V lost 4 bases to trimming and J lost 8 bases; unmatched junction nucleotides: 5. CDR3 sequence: CASSRDRGSEKLFF. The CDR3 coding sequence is TGTGCCAGCAGCCGGGACAGGGGTTCGGAAAAACTGTTTTTT.

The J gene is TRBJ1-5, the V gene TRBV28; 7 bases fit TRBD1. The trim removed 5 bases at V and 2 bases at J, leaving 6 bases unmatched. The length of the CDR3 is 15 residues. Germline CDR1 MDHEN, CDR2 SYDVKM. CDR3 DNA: TGTGCCAGCAGTATAAGACAGGGCGGCAATCAGCCCCAGCATTTT. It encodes CASSIRQGGNQPQHF.

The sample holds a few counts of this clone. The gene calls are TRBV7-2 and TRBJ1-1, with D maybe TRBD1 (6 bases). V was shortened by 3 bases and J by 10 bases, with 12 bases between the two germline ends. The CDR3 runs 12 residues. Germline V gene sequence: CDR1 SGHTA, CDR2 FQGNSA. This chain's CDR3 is CASSLAGARAFF. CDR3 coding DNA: TGTGCCAGCAGCTTGGCGGGGGCGCGAGCTTTCTTT.

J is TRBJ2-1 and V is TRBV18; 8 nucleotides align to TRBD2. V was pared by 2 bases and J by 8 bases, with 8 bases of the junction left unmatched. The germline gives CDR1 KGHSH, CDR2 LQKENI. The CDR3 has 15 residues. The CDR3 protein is CASSPLASGLDEQFF. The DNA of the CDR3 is TGTGCCAGCTCACCATTGGCTAGCGGGCTGGATGAGCAGTTCTTC.

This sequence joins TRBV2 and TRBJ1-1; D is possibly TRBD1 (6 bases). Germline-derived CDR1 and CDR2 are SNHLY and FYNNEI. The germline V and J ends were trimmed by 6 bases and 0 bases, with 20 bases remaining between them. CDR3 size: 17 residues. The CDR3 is CASRIGQSQYMNTEAFF. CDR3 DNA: TGTGCCAGCAGGATTGGACAGAGCCAATACATGAACACTGAAGCTTTCTTT.

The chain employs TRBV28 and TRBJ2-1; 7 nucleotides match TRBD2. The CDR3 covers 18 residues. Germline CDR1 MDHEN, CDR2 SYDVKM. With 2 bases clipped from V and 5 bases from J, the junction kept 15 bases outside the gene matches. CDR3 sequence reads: CASSLPGQGLPFHNEQFF. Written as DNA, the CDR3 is TGTGCCAGCAGTTTACCTGGCCAGGGACTACCTTTCCACAATGAGCAGTTCTTC.

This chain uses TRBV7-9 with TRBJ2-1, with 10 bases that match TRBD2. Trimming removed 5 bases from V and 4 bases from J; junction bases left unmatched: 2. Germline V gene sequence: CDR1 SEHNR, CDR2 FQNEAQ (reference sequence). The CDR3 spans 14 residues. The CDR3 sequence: CASSRTSGYNEQFF. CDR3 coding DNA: TGTGCCAGCAGCAGGACTAGCGGTTACAATGAGCAGTTCTTC.

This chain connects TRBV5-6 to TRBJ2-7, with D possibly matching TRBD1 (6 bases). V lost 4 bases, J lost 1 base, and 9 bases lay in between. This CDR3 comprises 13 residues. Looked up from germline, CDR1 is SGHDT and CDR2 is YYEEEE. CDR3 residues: CASSITGSYEQYF. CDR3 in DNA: TGTGCCAGCAGCATTACAGGGTCCTACGAGCAGTACTTC. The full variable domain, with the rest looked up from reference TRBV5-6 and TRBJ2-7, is DAGVTQSPTHLIKTRGQQVTLRCSPKSGHDTVSWYQQALGQGPQFIFQYYEEEERQRGNFPDRFSGHQFPNYSSELNVNALLLGDSALYLCASSITGSYEQYFGPGTRLTVT.

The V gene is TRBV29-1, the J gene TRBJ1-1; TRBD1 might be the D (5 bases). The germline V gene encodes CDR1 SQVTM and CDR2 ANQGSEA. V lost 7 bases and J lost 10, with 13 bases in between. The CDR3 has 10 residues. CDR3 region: CSGGDSLAFF. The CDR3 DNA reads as TGCAGCGGAGGGGACTCATTAGCTTTCTTT.

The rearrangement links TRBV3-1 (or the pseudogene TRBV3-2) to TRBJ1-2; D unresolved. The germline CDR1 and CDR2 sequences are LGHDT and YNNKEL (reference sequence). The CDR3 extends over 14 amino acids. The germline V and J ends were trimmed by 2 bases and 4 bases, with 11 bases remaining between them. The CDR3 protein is CASSQSFLSYGYTF. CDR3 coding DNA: TGTGCCAGCAGCCAAAGTTTTTTGAGCTATGGCTACACCTTC.

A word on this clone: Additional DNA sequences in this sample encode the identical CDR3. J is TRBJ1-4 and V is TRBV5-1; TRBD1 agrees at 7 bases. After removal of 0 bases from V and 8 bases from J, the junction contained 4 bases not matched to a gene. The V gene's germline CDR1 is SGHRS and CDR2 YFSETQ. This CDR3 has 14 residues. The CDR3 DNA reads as TGCGCCAGCAGCTTGGAGGGGGCGGGAGAAAAACTGTTTTTT. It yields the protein CASSLEGAGEKLFF. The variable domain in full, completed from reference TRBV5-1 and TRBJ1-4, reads KAGVTQTPRYLIKTRGQQVTLSCSPISGHRSVSWYQQTPGQGLQFLFEYFSETQRNKGNFPGRFSGRQFSNSRSEMNVSTLELGDSALYLCASSLEGAGEKLFFGSGTQLSVL.

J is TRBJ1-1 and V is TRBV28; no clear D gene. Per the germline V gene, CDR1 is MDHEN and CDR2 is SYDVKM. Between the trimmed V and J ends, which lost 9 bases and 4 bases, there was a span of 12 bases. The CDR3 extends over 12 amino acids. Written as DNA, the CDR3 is TGTGCCAGTCACGGGATAGGCACTGAAGCTTTCTTT. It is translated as CASHGIGTEAFF.